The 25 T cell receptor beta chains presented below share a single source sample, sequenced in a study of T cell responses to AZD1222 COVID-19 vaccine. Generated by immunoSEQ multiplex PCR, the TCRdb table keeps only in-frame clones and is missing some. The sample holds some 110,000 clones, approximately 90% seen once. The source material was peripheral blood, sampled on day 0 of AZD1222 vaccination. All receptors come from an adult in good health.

The CDR3 DNA follows: TGTGCCAGCAGCTTAGATCTGGGGCAGCTTAACACTGAAGCTTTCTTT. It specifies CASSLDLGQLNTEAFF. The chain links TRBV11-2 to TRBJ1-1, with a possible D match to TRBD1 (5 bases). Trimming removed 0 bases at V and 2 bases at J, with 13 bases between. There are 16 residues in the CDR3. Germline V CDR1 and CDR2: SGHAT, FQNNGV.

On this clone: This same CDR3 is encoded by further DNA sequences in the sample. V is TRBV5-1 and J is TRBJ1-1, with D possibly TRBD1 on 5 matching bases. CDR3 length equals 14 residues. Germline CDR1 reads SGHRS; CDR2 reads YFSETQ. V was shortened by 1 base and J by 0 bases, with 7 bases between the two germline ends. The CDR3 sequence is CASSLRGMNTEAFF. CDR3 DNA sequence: TGCGCCAGCAGCTTGAGGGGCATGAACACTGAAGCTTTCTTT.

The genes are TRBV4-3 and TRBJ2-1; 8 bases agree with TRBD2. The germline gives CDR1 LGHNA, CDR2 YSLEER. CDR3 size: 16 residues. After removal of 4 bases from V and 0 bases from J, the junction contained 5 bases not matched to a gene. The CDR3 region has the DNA TGCGCCAGCAGCCGCGCGGCGGGAGGCTCCTACAATGAGCAGTTCTTC. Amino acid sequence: CASSRAAGGSYNEQFF.

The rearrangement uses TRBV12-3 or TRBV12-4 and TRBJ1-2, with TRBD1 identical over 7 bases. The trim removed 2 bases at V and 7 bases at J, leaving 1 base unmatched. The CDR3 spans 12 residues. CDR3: CASSLNRGGYTF. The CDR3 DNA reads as TGTGCCAGCAGTTTAAACAGGGGTGGCTACACCTTC.

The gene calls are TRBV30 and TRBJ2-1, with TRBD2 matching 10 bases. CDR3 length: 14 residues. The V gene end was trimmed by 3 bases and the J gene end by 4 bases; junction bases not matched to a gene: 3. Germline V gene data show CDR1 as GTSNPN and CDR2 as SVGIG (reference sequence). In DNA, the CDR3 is TGTGCCTGGAGCACTAGCGGGATATACAATGAGCAGTTCTTC. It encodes CAWSTSGIYNEQFF. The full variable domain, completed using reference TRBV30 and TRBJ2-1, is SQTIHQWPATLVQPVGSPLSLECTVEGTSNPNLYWYRQAAGRGLQLLFYSVGIGQISSEVPQNLSASRPQDRQFILSSKKLLLSDSGFYLCAWSTSGIYNEQFFGPGTRLTVL.

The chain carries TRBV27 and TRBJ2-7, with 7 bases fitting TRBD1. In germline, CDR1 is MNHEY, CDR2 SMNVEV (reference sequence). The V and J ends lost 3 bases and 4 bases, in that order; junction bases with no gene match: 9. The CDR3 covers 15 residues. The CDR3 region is CASSFGTGTVYEQYF. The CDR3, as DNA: TGTGCCAGCAGTTTCGGTACCGGGACAGTATACGAGCAGTACTTC.

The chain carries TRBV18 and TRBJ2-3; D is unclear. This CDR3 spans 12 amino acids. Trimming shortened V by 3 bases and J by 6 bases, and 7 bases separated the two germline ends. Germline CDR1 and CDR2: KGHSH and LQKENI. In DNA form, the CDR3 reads TGTGCCAGCTCACCCGAACAGGATACGCAGTATTTT. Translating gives CASSPEQDTQYF.

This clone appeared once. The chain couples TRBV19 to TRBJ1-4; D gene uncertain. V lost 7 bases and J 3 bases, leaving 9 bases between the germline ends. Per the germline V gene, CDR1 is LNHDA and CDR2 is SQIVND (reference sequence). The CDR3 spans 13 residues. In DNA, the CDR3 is TGTGCCAGTATAAGGGCCTCTAATGAAAAACTGTTTTTT. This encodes CASIRASNEKLFF.

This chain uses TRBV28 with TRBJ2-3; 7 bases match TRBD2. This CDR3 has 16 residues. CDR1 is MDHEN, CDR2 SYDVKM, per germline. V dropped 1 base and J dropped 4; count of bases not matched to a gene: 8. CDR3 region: CASSLSAGAVPDTQYF. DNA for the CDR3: TGTGCCAGCAGTTTATCGGCGGGAGCAGTCCCAGATACGCAGTATTTT.

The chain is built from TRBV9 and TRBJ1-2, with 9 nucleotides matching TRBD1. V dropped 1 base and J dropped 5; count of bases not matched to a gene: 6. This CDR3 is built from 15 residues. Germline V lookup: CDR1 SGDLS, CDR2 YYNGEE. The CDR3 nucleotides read TGTGCCAGCAGCGTAATGGACAGGGGTGGTTATGGCTACACCTTC. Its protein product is CASSVMDRGGYGYTF.

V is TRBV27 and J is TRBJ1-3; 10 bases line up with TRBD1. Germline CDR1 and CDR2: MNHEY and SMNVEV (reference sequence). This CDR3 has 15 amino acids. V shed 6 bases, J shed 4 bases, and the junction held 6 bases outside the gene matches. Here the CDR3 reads CASRRQGALGNTIYF. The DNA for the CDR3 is TGTGCCAGCAGACGACAGGGGGCATTGGGAAACACCATATATTTT.

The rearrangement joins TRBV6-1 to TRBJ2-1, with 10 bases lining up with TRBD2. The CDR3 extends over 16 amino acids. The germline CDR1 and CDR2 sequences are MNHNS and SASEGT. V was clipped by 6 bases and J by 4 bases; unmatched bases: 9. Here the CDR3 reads CASSERTSGYYNEQFF. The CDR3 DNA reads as TGTGCCAGCAGCGAAAGGACTAGCGGCTATTACAATGAGCAGTTCTTC.

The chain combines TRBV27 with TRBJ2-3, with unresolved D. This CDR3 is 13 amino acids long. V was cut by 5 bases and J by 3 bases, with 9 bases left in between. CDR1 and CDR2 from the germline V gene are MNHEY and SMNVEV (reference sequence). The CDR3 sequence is CASSPTGTDTQYF. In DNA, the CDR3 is TGTGCCAGCAGTCCTACCGGGACAGATACGCAGTATTTT.

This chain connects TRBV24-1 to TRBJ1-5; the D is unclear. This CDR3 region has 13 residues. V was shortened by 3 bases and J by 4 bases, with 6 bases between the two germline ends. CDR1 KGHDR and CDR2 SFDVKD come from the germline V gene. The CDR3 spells CATSDTGNQPQHF. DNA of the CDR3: TGTGCCACCAGTGATACGGGGAATCAGCCCCAGCATTTT.

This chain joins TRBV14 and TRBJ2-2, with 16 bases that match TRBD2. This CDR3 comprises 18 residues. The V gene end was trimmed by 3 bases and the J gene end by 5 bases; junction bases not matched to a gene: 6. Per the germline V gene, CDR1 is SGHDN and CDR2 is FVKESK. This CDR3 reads CASSHGTSGRAWTGELFF. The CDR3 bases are TGTGCCAGCAGCCACGGGACTAGCGGGAGGGCCTGGACCGGGGAGCTGTTTTTT.

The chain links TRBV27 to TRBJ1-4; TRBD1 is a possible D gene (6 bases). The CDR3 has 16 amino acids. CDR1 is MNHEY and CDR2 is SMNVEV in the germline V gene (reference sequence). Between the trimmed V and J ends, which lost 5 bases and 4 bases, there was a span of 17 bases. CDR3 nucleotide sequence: TGTGCCAGCAGTCCACAGGGCCCTTATCTTAATGAAAAACTGTTTTTT. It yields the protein CASSPQGPYLNEKLFF. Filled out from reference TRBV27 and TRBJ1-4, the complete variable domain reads EAQVTQNPRYLITVTGKKLTVTCSQNMNHEYMSWYRQDPGLGLRQIYYSMNVEVTDKGDVPEGYKVSRKEKRNFPLILESPSPNQTSLYFCASSPQGPYLNEKLFFGSGTQLSVL.

The CDR3 coding sequence is TGTGCCAGCAGAATAACAGGGGGAGGCTACACCTTC. Residues: CASRITGGGYTF. V and J are TRBV6-5 and TRBJ1-2; the match to TRBD1 covers 8 bases. Germline loops: CDR1 MNHEY, CDR2 SVGAGI. The CDR3 covers 12 residues. The ends lost 6 bases at V and 8 bases at J; junction bases unmatched: 5.

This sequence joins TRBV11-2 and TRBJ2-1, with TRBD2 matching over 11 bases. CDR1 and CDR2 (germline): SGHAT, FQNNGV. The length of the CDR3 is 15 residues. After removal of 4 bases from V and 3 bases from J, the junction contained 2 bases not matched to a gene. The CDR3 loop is CASSSGLAVYNEQFF. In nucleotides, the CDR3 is TGTGCCAGCAGCTCGGGACTAGCGGTCTACAATGAGCAGTTCTTC.

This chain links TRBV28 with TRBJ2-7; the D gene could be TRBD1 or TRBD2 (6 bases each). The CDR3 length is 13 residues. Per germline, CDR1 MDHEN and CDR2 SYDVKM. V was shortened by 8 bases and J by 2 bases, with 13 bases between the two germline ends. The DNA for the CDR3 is TGTGCCAGCTTTTCCGGGGGCCCCTACGAGCAGTACTTC. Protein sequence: CASFSGGPYEQYF.

The CDR3 is CASSTQGDTEAFF. The DNA of the CDR3 is TGTGCCAGCAGCACGCAGGGTGACACTGAAGCTTTCTTT. The chain carries TRBV7-3 and TRBJ1-1; a weak D match, TRBD1 (5 bases). CDR3 length equals 13 residues. Germline loops: CDR1 SGHTA, CDR2 FQGTGA. V was pared by 5 bases and J by 3 bases, with 10 bases between.

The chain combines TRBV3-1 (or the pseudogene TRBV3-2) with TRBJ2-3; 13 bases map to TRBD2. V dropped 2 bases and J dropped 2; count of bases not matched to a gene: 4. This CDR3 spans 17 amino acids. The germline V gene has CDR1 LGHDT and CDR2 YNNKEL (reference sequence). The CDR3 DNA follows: TGTGCCAGCAGCCAACCCGGACTAGCGGGAGCCACAGATACGCAGTATTTT. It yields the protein CASSQPGLAGATDTQYF.

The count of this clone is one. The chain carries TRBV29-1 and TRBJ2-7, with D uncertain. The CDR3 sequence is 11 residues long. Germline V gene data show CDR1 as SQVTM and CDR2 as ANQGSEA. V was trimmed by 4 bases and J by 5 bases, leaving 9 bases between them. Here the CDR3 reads CSVGVVDEQYF. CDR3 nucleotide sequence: TGCAGCGTTGGGGTTGTGGACGAGCAGTACTTC.

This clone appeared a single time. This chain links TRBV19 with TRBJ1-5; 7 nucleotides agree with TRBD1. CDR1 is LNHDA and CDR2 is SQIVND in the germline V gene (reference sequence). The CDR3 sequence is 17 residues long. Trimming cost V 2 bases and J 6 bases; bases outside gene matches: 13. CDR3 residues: CASSISGTAGGLQPQHF. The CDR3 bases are TGTGCCAGTAGTATATCAGGGACGGCAGGGGGTCTTCAGCCCCAGCATTTT.

The CDR3 region is CASTDGGTDTQYF. Written as DNA, the CDR3 is TGTGCCAGCACCGACGGAGGGACAGATACGCAGTATTTT. This chain connects TRBV2 to TRBJ2-3, with D perhaps TRBD2 (6 bases). Germline CDR1 SNHLY, CDR2 FYNNEI. Trimming pared 7 bases from V and 3 bases from J, leaving 11 bases between. This CDR3 spans 13 amino acids.

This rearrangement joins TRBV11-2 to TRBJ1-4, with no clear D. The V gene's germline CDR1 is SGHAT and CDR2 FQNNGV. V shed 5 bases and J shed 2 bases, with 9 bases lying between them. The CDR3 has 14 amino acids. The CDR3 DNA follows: TGTGCCAGCAGCACTAGAGTCACTAATGAAAAACTGTTTTTT. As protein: CASSTRVTNEKLFF.